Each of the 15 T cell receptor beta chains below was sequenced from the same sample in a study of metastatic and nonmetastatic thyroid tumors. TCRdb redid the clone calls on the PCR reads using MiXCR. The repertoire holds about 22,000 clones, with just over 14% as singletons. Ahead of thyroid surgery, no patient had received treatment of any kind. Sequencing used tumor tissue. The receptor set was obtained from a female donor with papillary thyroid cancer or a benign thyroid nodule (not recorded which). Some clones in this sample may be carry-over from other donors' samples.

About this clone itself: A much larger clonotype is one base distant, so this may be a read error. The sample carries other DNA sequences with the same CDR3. The DNA for the CDR3 is TGCAGTGCTAGAGGTGGCAGCGGGGGTGTTCGGTACTTC. Translating gives CSARGGSGGVRYF. V gene TRBV20-1 combines with J gene TRBJ2-5; 8 nucleotides line up with TRBD2. With 1 base clipped from V and 13 bases from J, the junction kept 11 bases outside the gene matches. Germline CDR1 DFQATT, CDR2 SNEGSKA (reference sequence). The CDR3 covers 13 residues.

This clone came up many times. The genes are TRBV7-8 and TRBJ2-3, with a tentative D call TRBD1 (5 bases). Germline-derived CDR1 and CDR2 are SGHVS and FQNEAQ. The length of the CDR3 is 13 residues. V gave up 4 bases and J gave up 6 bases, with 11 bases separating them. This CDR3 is CASSSAGYDTQYF. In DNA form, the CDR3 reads TGTGCCAGCAGCTCCGCAGGGTACGATACGCAGTATTTT.

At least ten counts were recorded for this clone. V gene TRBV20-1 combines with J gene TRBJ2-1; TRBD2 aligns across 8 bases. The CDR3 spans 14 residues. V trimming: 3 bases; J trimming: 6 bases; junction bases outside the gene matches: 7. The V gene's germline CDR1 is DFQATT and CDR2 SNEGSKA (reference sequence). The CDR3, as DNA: TGCAGTGCTAGTCACGTCGGGGGGGCCAATGAGCAGTTCTTC. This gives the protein CSASHVGGANEQFF.

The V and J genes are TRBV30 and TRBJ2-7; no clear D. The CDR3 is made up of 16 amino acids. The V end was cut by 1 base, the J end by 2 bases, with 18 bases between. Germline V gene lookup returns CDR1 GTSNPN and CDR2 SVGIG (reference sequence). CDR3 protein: CAWSGHPKTFTYEQYF. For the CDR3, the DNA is TGTGCCTGGAGTGGGCACCCGAAAACTTTTACCTACGAGCAGTACTTC.

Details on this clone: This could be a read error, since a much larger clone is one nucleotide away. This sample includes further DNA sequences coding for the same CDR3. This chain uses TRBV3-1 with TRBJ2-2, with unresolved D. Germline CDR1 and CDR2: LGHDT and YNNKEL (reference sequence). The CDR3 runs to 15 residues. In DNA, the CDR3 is TGTGCCAGTAGCCAGAACGGCGTGAACACCGGGGAGCTGTTTTTT. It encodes CASSQNGVNTGELFF.

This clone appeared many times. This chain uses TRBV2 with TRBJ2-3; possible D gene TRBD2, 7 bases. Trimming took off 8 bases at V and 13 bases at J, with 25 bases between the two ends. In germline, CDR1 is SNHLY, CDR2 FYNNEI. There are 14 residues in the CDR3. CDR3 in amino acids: CASGGASGTSEEYF. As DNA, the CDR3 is TGTGCCAGCGGGGGGGCTAGCGGTACCTCAGAGGAGTATTTT.

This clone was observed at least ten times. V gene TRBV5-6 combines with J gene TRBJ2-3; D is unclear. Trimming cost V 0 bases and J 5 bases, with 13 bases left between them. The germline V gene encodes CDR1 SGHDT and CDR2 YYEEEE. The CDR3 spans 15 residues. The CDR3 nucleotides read TGTGCCAGCAGCTTGGACCCGCTAAACGTAGATACGCAGTATTTT. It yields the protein CASSLDPLNVDTQYF.

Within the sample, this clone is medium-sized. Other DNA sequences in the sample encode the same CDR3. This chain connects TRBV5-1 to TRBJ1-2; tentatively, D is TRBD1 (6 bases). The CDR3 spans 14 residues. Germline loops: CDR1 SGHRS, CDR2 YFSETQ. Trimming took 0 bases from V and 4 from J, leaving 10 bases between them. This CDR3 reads CASSLDGGAYGYTF. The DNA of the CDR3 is TGCGCCAGCAGCTTGGATGGGGGCGCCTATGGCTACACCTTC.

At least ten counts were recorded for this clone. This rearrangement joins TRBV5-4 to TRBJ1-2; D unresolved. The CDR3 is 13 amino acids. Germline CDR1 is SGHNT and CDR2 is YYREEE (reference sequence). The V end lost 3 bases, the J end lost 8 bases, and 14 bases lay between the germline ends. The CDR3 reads CASSSGFGFGYTF. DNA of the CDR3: TGTGCCAGCAGCTCCGGATTCGGTTTCGGCTACACCTTC.

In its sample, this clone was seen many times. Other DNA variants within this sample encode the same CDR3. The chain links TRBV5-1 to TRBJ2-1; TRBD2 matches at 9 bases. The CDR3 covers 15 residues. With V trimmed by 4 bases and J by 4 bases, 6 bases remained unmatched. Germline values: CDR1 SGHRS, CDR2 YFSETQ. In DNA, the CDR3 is TGCGCCAGCAGCCCTAGCGGGAATACTTACAATGAGCAGTTCTTC. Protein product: CASSPSGNTYNEQFF.

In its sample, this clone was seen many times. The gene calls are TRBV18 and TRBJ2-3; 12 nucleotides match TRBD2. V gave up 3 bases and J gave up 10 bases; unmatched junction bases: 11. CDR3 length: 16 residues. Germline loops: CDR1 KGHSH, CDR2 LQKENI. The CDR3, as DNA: TGTGCCAGCTCACCCACGGGACTAGCGGGTACGCATCCGCAGTATTTT. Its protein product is CASSPTGLAGTHPQYF. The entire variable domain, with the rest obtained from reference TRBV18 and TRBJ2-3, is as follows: NAGVMQNPRHLVRRRGQEARLRCSPMKGHSHVYWYRQLPEEGLKFMVYLQKENIIDESGMPKERFSAEFPKEGPSILRIQQVVRGDSAAYFCASSPTGLAGTHPQYFGPGTRLTVL.

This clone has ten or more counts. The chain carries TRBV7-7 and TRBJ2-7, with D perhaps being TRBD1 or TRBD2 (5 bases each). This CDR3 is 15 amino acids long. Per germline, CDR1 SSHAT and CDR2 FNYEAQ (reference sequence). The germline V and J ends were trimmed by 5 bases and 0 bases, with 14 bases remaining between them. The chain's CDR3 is CASSPGKGSSYEQYF. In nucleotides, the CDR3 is TGTGCCAGCAGCCCCGGGAAGGGGAGCTCCTACGAGCAGTACTTC.

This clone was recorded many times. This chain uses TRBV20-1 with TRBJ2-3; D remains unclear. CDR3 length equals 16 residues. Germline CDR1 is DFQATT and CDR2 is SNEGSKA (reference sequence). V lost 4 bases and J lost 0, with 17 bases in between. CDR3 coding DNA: TGCAGTGCTACCCCCACTTGGGGTCTTAGCACAGATACGCAGTATTTT. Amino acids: CSATPTWGLSTDTQYF.

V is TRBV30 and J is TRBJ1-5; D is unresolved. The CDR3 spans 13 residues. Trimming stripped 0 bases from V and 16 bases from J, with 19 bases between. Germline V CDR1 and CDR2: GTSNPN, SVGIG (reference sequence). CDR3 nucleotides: TGTGCCTGGAGTGTGGGTAGCAATCAGCCCCCCCATTTT. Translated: CAWSVGSNQPPHF. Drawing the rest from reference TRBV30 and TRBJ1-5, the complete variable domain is SQTIHQWPATLVQPVGSPLSLECTVEGTSNPNLYWYRQAAGRGLQLLFYSVGIGQISSEVPQNLSASRPQDRQFILSSKKLLLSDSGFYLCAWSVGSNQPPHFGDGTRLSIL.

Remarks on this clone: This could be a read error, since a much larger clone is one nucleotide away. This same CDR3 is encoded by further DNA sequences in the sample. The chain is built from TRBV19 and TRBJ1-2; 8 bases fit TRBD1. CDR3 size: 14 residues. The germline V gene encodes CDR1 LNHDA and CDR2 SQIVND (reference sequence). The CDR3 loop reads CASSMTGDRYGYTF. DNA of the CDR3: TGTGCCAGTAGTATGACAGGGGATCGATATGGCTACACATTC.